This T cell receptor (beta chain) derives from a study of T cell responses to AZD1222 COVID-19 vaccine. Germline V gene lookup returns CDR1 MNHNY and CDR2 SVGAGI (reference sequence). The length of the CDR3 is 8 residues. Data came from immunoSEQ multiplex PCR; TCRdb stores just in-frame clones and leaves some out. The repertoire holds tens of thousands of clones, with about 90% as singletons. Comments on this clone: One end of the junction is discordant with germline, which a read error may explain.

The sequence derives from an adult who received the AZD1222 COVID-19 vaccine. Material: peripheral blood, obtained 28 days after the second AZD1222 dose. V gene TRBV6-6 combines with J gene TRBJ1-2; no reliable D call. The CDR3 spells CACGEVHF. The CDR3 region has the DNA TGTGCCTGCGGGGAGGTCCACTTC.